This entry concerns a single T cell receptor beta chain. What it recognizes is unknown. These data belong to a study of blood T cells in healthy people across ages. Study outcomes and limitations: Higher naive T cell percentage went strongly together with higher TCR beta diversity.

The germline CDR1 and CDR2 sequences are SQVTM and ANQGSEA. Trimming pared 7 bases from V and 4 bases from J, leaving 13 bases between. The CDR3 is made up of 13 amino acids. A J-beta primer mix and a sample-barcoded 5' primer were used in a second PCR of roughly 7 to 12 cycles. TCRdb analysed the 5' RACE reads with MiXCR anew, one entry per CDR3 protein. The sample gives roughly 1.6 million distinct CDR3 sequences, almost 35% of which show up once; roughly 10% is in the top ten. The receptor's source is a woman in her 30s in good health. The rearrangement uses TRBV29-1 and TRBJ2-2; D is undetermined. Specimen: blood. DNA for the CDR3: TGCAGCGCCAGCCAAACAAGCACCGGGGAGCTGTTTTTT. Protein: CSASQTSTGELFF.